One T cell receptor beta chain is described in this entry. The data stem from a study of metastatic and nonmetastatic thyroid tumors. Across the whole study: Both malignant and benign thyroid patients supplied peripheral blood and tumor or nodule tissue samples, across which the repertoires of these patients were then compared.

Nobody among the patients had been given any treatment before thyroid surgery. TCRdb re-clonotyped the PCR reads through MiXCR. The sample has 15,000 to 20,000 clones, 35% to 45% seen once. Unmatched junction bases numbered 14, after V lost 6 bases and J lost 2 bases. The CDR3 loop spans 17 amino acids. Germline CDR1 ENHRY, CDR2 SYGVKD. Sequencing input: tumor tissue. The TCR originated in a female donor with papillary thyroid cancer or a benign thyroid nodule (not recorded which). Some clones in this sample may be carry-over from other donors' samples. The chain uses TRBV10-3 and TRBJ1-2, with 8 bases identical to TRBD1. For the CDR3, the DNA is TGTGCCATCAGCTTAGGACAGGGCGACGATCTAAACTATGGCTACACCTTC. Its translation: CAISLGQGDDLNYGYTF.